Listed below are T cell receptor beta chains from one sample, sequenced in a study of Ad26.COV2.S vaccination and SARS-CoV-2 variants. Here immunoSEQ multiplex PCR was the method, and the copy in TCRdb shows in-frame clones only, minus some. The sample records about 680,000 clones, 89% being singletons. The sequenced sample was peripheral blood, obtained in a trial of Ad26.COV2.S vaccine versus placebo. The receptors were sampled from a person between 18 and 60 years old who received the Ad26.COV2.S COVID-19 vaccine or a placebo. The CDR3 runs from the conserved cysteine through the conserved F or W. Each record gives: clone size, V gene, J gene, CDR3 length, D gene, CDR3 protein, CDR3 DNA. A D gene is named only where the DNA matches it firmly. Clone size is given for some rows only: seen once, a few or many times, or a class if the clone is expanded.

-	TRBV11-2	TRBJ2-1	15	TRBD2	CASSQTSGSWNEQFF	TGTGCCAGCAGCCAGACTAGCGGCAGCTGGAATGAGCAGTTCTTC
-	TRBV6-2/TRBV6-3	TRBJ1-5	15	-	CASSYMGARNQPQHF	TGTGCCAGCAGTTACATGGGGGCTAGGAACCAGCCCCAGCATTTT
-	TRBV7-9	TRBJ2-3	16	-	CASSLAHWDSTDTQYF	TGTGCCAGCAGCTTAGCGCATTGGGACTCCACAGATACGCAGTATTTT
-	TRBV4-2	TRBJ2-7	13	-	CASSQGGRDEQYF	TGTGCCAGCAGCCAAGGGGGCAGGGACGAGCAGTACTTC
-	TRBV15	TRBJ1-2	15	-	CATSRDLGENYGYTF	TGTGCCACCAGCAGAGATTTAGGGGAGAACTATGGCTACACCTTC
-	TRBV7-9	TRBJ2-7	15	-	CASSDLHVDGYEQYF	TGTGCCAGCAGCGATCTCCATGTAGATGGGTACGAGCAGTACTTC
-	TRBV5-1	TRBJ2-1	14	TRBD2	CASNPGTRYNEQFF	TGCGCCAGCAACCCCGGGACTAGGTACAATGAGCAGTTCTTC
once	TRBV7-9	TRBJ1-1	13	-	CASRDDTNTEAFF	TGTGCCAGCAGGGATGACACCAACACTGAAGCTTTCTTT
-	TRBV11-1	TRBJ2-1	16	TRBD2	CASSFSSGGPYNEQFF	TGTGCCAGCAGCTTCTCTAGCGGGGGCCCCTACAATGAGCAGTTCTTC
-	TRBV6-2/TRBV6-3	TRBJ2-2	15	TRBD1	CASRYRGPGTGELFF	TGTGCCAGCAGGTACAGGGGGCCGGGAACCGGGGAGCTGTTTTTT
-	TRBV5-1	TRBJ2-3	13	-	CASSLLITDTQYF	TGCGCCAGCAGCTTGTTAATCACAGATACGCAGTATTTT
-	TRBV9	TRBJ2-7	15	TRBD1	CASSETGDSIYEQYF	TGTGCCAGCAGCGAGACAGGGGACTCGATATACGAGCAGTACTTC
-	TRBV2	TRBJ2-2	15	-	CASTLFDGNTGELFF	TGTGCCAGCACCTTGTTTGACGGAAACACCGGGGAGCTGTTTTTT
-	TRBV6-5	TRBJ2-3	15	TRBD2	CASSLGLAGWNTQYF	TGTGCCAGCAGTCTCGGACTAGCGGGGTGGAATACGCAGTATTTT
-	TRBV27	TRBJ2-6	14	TRBD1	CALKTLGQGPVLTF	TGTGCCTTGAAAACATTGGGACAGGGCCCCGTCCTGACTTTC
-	TRBV7-2	TRBJ2-3	16	-	CASSLGVGPSTDTQYF	TGTGCCAGCAGCTTAGGGGTGGGACCCAGCACAGATACGCAGTATTTT